The 13 T cell receptor beta chains listed next were all sequenced from one sample in a study of blood T cell repertoires in COVID-19. Data came from immunoSEQ multiplex PCR; TCRdb stores just in-frame clones and leaves some out. The sample holds nearly 350,000 clones; about 90% are singletons and the top ten take about 6.9%. Sample: peripheral blood. Receptors were obtained from a woman aged 45-60 years with COVID-19, enrolled during active disease.

J is TRBJ2-1 and V is TRBV19; perhaps TRBD1 as D (5 bases). V gave up 3 bases and J gave up 8 bases, with 14 bases separating them. Looked up from germline, CDR1 is LNHDA and CDR2 is SQIVND (reference sequence). The CDR3 consists of 14 residues. CDR3 loop: CASSISYARDEQFF. CDR3 in DNA: TGTGCCAGTAGTATTTCCTACGCCAGGGATGAGCAGTTCTTC. The full variable domain, in which reference TRBV19 and TRBJ2-1 provide the parts outside the CDR3, is DGGITQSPKYLFRKEGQNVTLSCEQNLNHDAMYWYRQDPGQGLRLIYYSQIVNDFQKGDIAEGYSVSREKKESFPLTVTSAQKNPTAFYLCASSISYARDEQFFGPGTRLTVL.

The V call is TRBV9, the J call TRBJ2-1; 8 bases align to TRBD2. From germline, CDR1 is SGDLS and CDR2 YYNGEE. The CDR3 has 15 residues. J gave up 5 bases and V 2 bases, and 6 bases lay outside the gene matches. The CDR3 sequence: CASSVFSGTNNEQFF. CDR3 nucleotides: TGTGCCAGCAGCGTCTTTAGCGGGACCAACAATGAGCAGTTCTTC.

The DNA for the CDR3 is TGTGCCAGCAGCCCCGGGGGTAGCTCCTACGAGCAGTACTTC. It codes for CASSPGGSSYEQYF. The chain combines TRBV5-6 with TRBJ2-7, with a weak D call TRBD2 (6 bases). The CDR3 covers 14 residues. V was trimmed by 4 bases and J by 0 bases, leaving 11 bases between them. Per the germline V gene, CDR1 is SGHDT and CDR2 is YYEEEE.

This clone has a single count. V and J are TRBV11-2 and TRBJ1-1, with D possibly being TRBD1 (6 bases). CDR1 and CDR2 (germline): SGHAT, FQNNGV. Trimming pared 7 bases from V and 5 bases from J, leaving 17 bases between. The CDR3 has 14 residues. The CDR3 DNA reads as TGTGCCAGCAAGAGGCCAGGGGAAACGACTGAAGCTTTCTTT. Its protein is CASKRPGETTEAFF.

The J gene is TRBJ1-4, the V gene TRBV4-1; 8 positions match TRBD1. The junction had 6 bases not matched to a gene; V was cut back by 6 bases and J by 0 bases. Per the germline V gene, CDR1 is MGHRA and CDR2 is YSYEKL. The CDR3 has 16 amino acids. CDR3 in amino acids: CASRNTQGATNEKLFF. CDR3 nucleotide sequence: TGCGCCAGCAGAAACACACAGGGGGCAACTAATGAAAAACTGTTTTTT.

The V and J genes are TRBV7-2 and TRBJ1-1; D unclear. Looked up from germline, CDR1 is SGHTA and CDR2 is FQGNSA. The CDR3 sequence is 14 residues long. V was clipped by 0 bases and J by 1 base, with 6 bases between them. CDR3 amino acids: CASSLAHRNTEAFF. In DNA form, the CDR3 reads TGTGCCAGCAGCTTAGCGCACAGGAACACTGAAGCTTTCTTT.

The chain combines TRBV19 with TRBJ1-3; D remains unclear. The CDR3 contains 17 residues. V lost 1 base to trimming and J lost 0 bases, with 13 bases between them. CDR1 and CDR2 from the germline V gene are LNHDA and SQIVND (reference sequence). This chain's CDR3 is CASSIVGQTSSGNTIYF. Written as DNA, the CDR3 is TGTGCCAGTAGTATAGTTGGGCAAACGAGCTCTGGAAACACCATATATTTT.

The chain uses TRBV5-1 and TRBJ2-7; 7 nucleotides line up with TRBD2. The germline gives CDR1 SGHRS, CDR2 YFSETQ. V dropped 1 base and J dropped 2; count of bases not matched to a gene: 3. The CDR3 contains 14 residues. The CDR3: CASSLLTSPYEQYF. Here the CDR3 DNA reads TGCGCCAGCAGCTTGCTGACTAGCCCCTACGAGCAGTACTTC. Drawing the rest from reference TRBV5-1 and TRBJ2-7, the complete variable domain is KAGVTQTPRYLIKTRGQQVTLSCSPISGHRSVSWYQQTPGQGLQFLFEYFSETQRNKGNFPGRFSGRQFSNSRSEMNVSTLELGDSALYLCASSLLTSPYEQYFGPGTRLTVT.

This clone was found once. The genes are TRBV19 and TRBJ2-4; 7 positions match TRBD2. This CDR3 has 13 residues. The germline CDR1 and CDR2 sequences are LNHDA and SQIVND (reference sequence). V lost 5 bases and J lost 8; bases outside the gene matches: 6. CDR3 nucleotide sequence: TGTGCCAGTAGTGCCACCCGGGGGGACATTCAGTACTTC. Its translation: CASSATRGDIQYF.

This rearrangement joins TRBV5-1 to TRBJ1-2, with TRBD1 matching over 9 bases. V was clipped by 1 base and J by 7 bases; unmatched bases: 8. CDR1 SGHRS and CDR2 YFSETQ come from the germline V gene. The CDR3 loop spans 15 amino acids. CDR3 sequence: CASSLTPQGALGYTF. The CDR3 DNA follows: TGCGCCAGCAGCTTGACTCCACAGGGGGCGCTTGGCTACACCTTC.

The V gene is TRBV19, the J gene TRBJ2-5; D gene uncertain. This CDR3 is built from 16 residues. V lost 6 bases and J 2 bases, leaving 19 bases between the germline ends. Per germline, CDR1 LNHDA and CDR2 SQIVND (reference sequence). CDR3 residues: CASSSVSRAKQETQYF. CDR3 nucleotides: TGTGCCAGTAGCTCTGTATCTCGAGCTAAACAAGAGACCCAGTACTTC.

V is TRBV12-3 or TRBV12-4 and J is TRBJ1-1; the D is unclear. This CDR3 has 12 residues. V shed 3 bases and J shed 2 bases, with 4 bases lying between them. CDR3 region: CASSFGNTEAFF. The DNA of the CDR3 is TGTGCCAGCAGTTTTGGCAACACTGAAGCTTTCTTT.

The chain is built from TRBV19 and TRBJ2-3, with 10 positions matching TRBD2. CDR3 length: 15 amino acids. Germline V lookup: CDR1 LNHDA, CDR2 SQIVND (reference sequence). With 5 bases clipped from V and 8 bases from J, the junction kept 10 bases outside the gene matches. CDR3 sequence reads: CASSSASGRWVTQYF. CDR3 nucleotides: TGTGCCAGTAGTTCTGCTAGCGGGAGATGGGTTACGCAGTATTTT.